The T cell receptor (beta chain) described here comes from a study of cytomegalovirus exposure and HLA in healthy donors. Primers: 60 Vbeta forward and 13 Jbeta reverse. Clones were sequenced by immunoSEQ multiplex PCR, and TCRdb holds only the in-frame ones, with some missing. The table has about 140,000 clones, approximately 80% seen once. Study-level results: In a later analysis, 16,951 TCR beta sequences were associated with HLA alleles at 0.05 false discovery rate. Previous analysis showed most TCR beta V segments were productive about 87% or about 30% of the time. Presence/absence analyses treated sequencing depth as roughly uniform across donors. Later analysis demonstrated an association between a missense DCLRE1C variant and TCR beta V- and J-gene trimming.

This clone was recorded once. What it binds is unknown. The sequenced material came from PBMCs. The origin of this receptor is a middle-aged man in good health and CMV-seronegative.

For the CDR3, the DNA is TGTGCCAGCAGTGTGTCGGGTCAGGGGAACAATGAGCAGTTCTTC. Translation gives CASSVSGQGNNEQFF. The V call is TRBV25-1, the J call TRBJ2-1; possible D gene TRBD1, 6 bases. Germline CDR1 and CDR2: MGHDK and SYGVNS. This CDR3 spans 15 amino acids. V dropped 4 bases and J dropped 5 bases, with 15 bases sitting between them. The variable domain in full, completed from reference TRBV25-1 and TRBJ2-1, reads EADIYQTPRYLVIGTGKKITLECSQTMGHDKMYWYQQDPGMELHLIHYSYGVNSTEKGDLSSESTVSRIRTEHFPLTLESARPSHTSQYLCASSVSGQGNNEQFFGPGTRLTVL.